A single sample gave rise to the 30 T cell receptor beta chains below, sequenced in a study of vaccination and CD4 T cells after COVID-19. Regarding treatment: roughly 11-day PBMC culture with coronavirus spike peptide pools or control peptides (ViraFEST assay). No antigens are known for them. Once obtained from cultured CD4+ T cells, the DNA was sequenced using the Oncomine TCR Beta short-read assay. TCRdb redid the calling of the PCR reads with MiXCR, one entry per CDR3 protein. The sample consists of more than 10,000 distinct CDR3 sequences, just under 75% of them appearing once. The sample comprised CD4+ T cells from blood, cultured in vitro. The receptors derive from a human donor who had recovered from COVID-19.

The V gene is TRBV11-3, the J gene TRBJ2-2; TRBD1 matches 8 bases. Germline CDR1 SGHNT, CDR2 YENEEA. The CDR3 totals 15 residues. The ends lost 5 bases at V and 2 bases at J; junction bases unmatched: 4. CDR3 region: CASSPGQGNTGELFF. In DNA, the CDR3 is TGTGCCAGCAGCCCCGGACAGGGAAACACCGGGGAGCTGTTTTTT.

V and J are TRBV27 and TRBJ1-5, with D tentatively TRBD1 (5 bases). V was trimmed by 3 bases and J by 6 bases, leaving 12 bases between them. Germline lookup yields CDR1 MNHEY and CDR2 SMNVEV (reference sequence). The CDR3 extends over 14 amino acids. The CDR3 here is CASSLRGPAQPQHF. For the CDR3, the DNA is TGTGCCAGCAGTTTGAGGGGCCCGGCTCAGCCCCAGCATTTT.

The chain uses TRBV10-1 and TRBJ2-7, with 9 bases identical to TRBD2. The CDR3 extends over 15 amino acids. Trimming removed 2 bases from V and 4 bases from J; junction bases left unmatched: 6. CDR1 and CDR2 (germline): WNHNN, SYGVQD (reference sequence). The DNA for the CDR3 is TGCGCCAGCAGTGAGGGTAGCGGGAGTGAGTACGAGCAGTACTTC. Its protein product is CASSEGSGSEYEQYF.

The CDR3 nucleotides are TGCAGTGGGCTAGCGGTAGCCTACGAGCAGTACTTC. This sequence encodes CSGLAVAYEQYF. The chain recombines TRBV20-1 with TRBJ2-7, with 7 nucleotides matching TRBD2. The CDR3 is 12 amino acids. Germline V gene sequence: CDR1 DFQATT, CDR2 SNEGSKA (reference sequence). The V and J ends lost 7 bases and 2 bases, in that order; junction bases with no gene match: 5.

This clonotype is medium-sized (0.01 to 0.1%). V usage is TRBV11-3 and J usage is TRBJ1-1; 8 nucleotides line up with TRBD1. The germline V gene encodes CDR1 SGHNT and CDR2 YENEEA. CDR3 size: 14 residues. Trimming cost V 5 bases and J 4 bases; bases outside gene matches: 6. The DNA of the CDR3 is TGTGCCAGCAGCCCCCGACAGGGGAGCACTGAAGCTTTCTTT. This encodes CASSPRQGSTEAFF. The full variable domain, completed using reference TRBV11-3 and TRBJ1-1, is EAGVVQSPRYKIIEKKQPVAFWCNPISGHNTLYWYLQNLGQGPELLIRYENEEAVDDSQLPKDRFSAERLKGVDSTLKIQPAELGDSAVYLCASSPRQGSTEAFFGQGTRLTVV.

This clonotype was seen once. The rearrangement links TRBV6-2 or TRBV6-3 to TRBJ1-5, with D unresolved. Trimming removed 0 bases at V and 3 bases at J, with 15 bases between. Germline assignment: CDR1 MNHEY and CDR2 SVGEGT. This CDR3 contains 17 residues. The chain's CDR3 is CASSYSMYRQPNQPQHF. For the CDR3, the DNA is TGTGCCAGCAGTTACTCGATGTATAGGCAGCCCAATCAGCCCCAGCATTTT.

The chain uses TRBV30 and TRBJ1-5; D uncertain. Germline V gives CDR1 GTSNPN, CDR2 SVGIG (reference sequence). V was shortened by 3 bases and J by 4 bases, with 19 bases between the two germline ends. The CDR3 spans 16 residues. The CDR3 nucleotides read TGTGCCTGGAGCTTAGGATGGACCGGAGCAAATCAGCCCCAGCATTTT. Translated: CAWSLGWTGANQPQHF.

This clonotype was seen a handful of times. The chain carries TRBV7-2 and TRBJ2-7; 11 positions match TRBD2. Germline values: CDR1 SGHTA, CDR2 FQGNSA. Unmatched junction bases numbered 9, after V lost 5 bases and J lost 9 bases. CDR3 size: 14 residues. CDR3 region: CASSPRLAGRGQYF. In DNA, the CDR3 is TGTGCCAGCAGCCCCCGACTAGCGGGACGGGGGCAGTACTTC.

CDR3 in DNA: TGTGCCAGCAGCCAAGTCGGCTATAATTCACCCCTCCACTTT. Its translation: CASSQVGYNSPLHF. The chain couples TRBV3-1 to TRBJ1-6; no definite D call. V was clipped by 1 base and J by 3 bases, with 4 bases between them. This CDR3 is 14 amino acids long. The germline V gene has CDR1 LGHDT and CDR2 YNNKEL (reference sequence).

The rearrangement uses TRBV2 and TRBJ2-7; the D is unclear. Trimming removed 4 bases from V and 0 bases from J, with 7 bases in between. The V gene's germline CDR1 is SNHLY and CDR2 FYNNEI. The CDR3 covers 13 residues. CDR3: CASSGASSYEQYF. Here the CDR3 DNA reads TGTGCCAGCAGTGGAGCGAGCTCCTACGAGCAGTACTTC. The complete variable domain, with remaining parts taken from reference TRBV2 and TRBJ2-7, reads EPEVTQTPSHQVTQMGQEVILRCVPISNHLYFYWYRQILGQKVEFLVSFYNNEISEKSEIFDDQFSVERPDGSNFTLKIRSTKLEDSAMYFCASSGASSYEQYFGPGTRLTVT.

This rearrangement joins TRBV27 to TRBJ1-2, with D maybe TRBD1 (6 bases). The length of the CDR3 is 16 residues. Germline V gene data show CDR1 as MNHEY and CDR2 as SMNVEV (reference sequence). Trimming removed 3 bases at V and 4 bases at J, with 18 bases between. The CDR3: CASSFQGGGGIYGYTF. For the CDR3, the DNA is TGTGCCAGCAGTTTCCAGGGAGGGGGAGGGATCTATGGCTACACCTTC.

The chain recombines TRBV20-1 with TRBJ1-2, with D perhaps TRBD1 (6 bases). CDR3 size: 15 residues. Trimming left V 5 bases short and J 1 base short, with 17 bases between. Per the germline V gene, CDR1 is DFQATT and CDR2 is SNEGSKA (reference sequence). The DNA for the CDR3 is TGCAGTGCTCACCACAGGGATGGCATTAACTATGGCTACACCTTC. Translation: CSAHHRDGINYGYTF.

In DNA form, the CDR3 reads TGTGCCAGCAGCTCCCGGAACACCGGGGAGCTGTTTTTT. This encodes CASSSRNTGELFF. V and J are TRBV7-6 and TRBJ2-2; unclear D gene. CDR1 SGHVS and CDR2 FNYEAQ come from the germline V gene. The CDR3 totals 13 residues. Trimming left V 4 bases short and J 1 base short, with 4 bases between.

J is TRBJ2-3 and V is TRBV20-1; D call uncertain. CDR3 length equals 13 residues. Trimming removed 0 bases from V and 7 bases from J, with 11 bases in between. Germline V gene data show CDR1 as DFQATT and CDR2 as SNEGSKA (reference sequence). The CDR3 spells CSARDSPNHTQYF. The CDR3 nucleotides are TGCAGTGCTAGAGATAGTCCGAATCATACGCAGTATTTT.

V and J are TRBV5-6 and TRBJ2-7; D call uncertain. The V gene lost 4 bases and the J gene lost 3 bases, with 17 bases spanning the gap. In germline, CDR1 is SGHDT, CDR2 YYEEEE. The CDR3 is made up of 15 amino acids. CDR3 nucleotide sequence: TGTGCCAGCAGCCCCAAAGTTCTGGGGTACTACGAGCAGTACTTC. Its protein is CASSPKVLGYYEQYF.

The chain employs TRBV4-3 and TRBJ2-3, with TRBD2 matching over 9 bases. Germline CDR1 reads LGHNA; CDR2 reads YSLEER. The CDR3 totals 16 residues. The ends lost 1 base at V and 4 bases at J; junction bases unmatched: 6. The CDR3, as DNA: TGCGCCAGCAGCCAAGCCCAAGCGGGAGGTGCAGATACGCAGTATTTT. Translation: CASSQAQAGGADTQYF.

The V gene is TRBV6-2 or TRBV6-3, the J gene TRBJ2-1; 9 nucleotides align to TRBD1. Trimming cost V 6 bases and J 7 bases; bases outside gene matches: 7. The CDR3 has 14 residues. The germline CDR1 and CDR2 sequences are MNHEY and SVGEGT. Written as DNA, the CDR3 is TGTGCCAGCAGGGGGACAGGGAAATCAAATGAGCAGTTCTTC. Translated: CASRGTGKSNEQFF.

The chain recombines TRBV20-1 with TRBJ1-3; D might be TRBD1 (5 bases). V was clipped by 3 bases and J by 0 bases, with 12 bases between them. The CDR3 contains 15 residues. CDR1 and CDR2 (germline): DFQATT, SNEGSKA (reference sequence). CDR3 residues: CSASAGGDSGNTIYF. The CDR3 nucleotides are TGCAGTGCTAGTGCTGGGGGAGACTCTGGAAACACCATATATTTT.

This chain connects TRBV7-3 to TRBJ2-3; TRBD2 matches 15 bases. Germline trimming cut 5 bases from V and 1 base from J; bases unmatched to any gene: 22. The germline CDR1 and CDR2 sequences are SGHTA and FQGTGA. The CDR3 totals 23 residues. The chain's CDR3 is CASSPKGGGGSGLAGGGTDTQYF. Written as DNA, the CDR3 is TGTGCCAGCAGCCCGAAGGGAGGCGGGGGATCGGGACTAGCGGGAGGTGGCACAGATACGCAGTATTTT.

The genes are TRBV21-1 and TRBJ1-5; no check of the table's D call, TRBD1, against the DNA was made. TRBV21-1 is given as a pseudogene. The CDR3 has 13 residues. The CDR3 spells CASSTPPHQPQHF. CDR3 DNA sequence: TGTGCCAGCAGCACGCCCCCCCATCAGCCCCAGCATTTT.

This clonotype rates as large. The chain employs TRBV24-1 and TRBJ1-2; 7 bases align to TRBD1. The germline gives CDR1 KGHDR, CDR2 SFDVKD. The CDR3 contains 14 residues. The ends lost 3 bases at V and 8 bases at J; junction bases unmatched: 8. The CDR3 reads CATSDPEDRRGYTF. DNA for the CDR3: TGTGCCACCAGTGATCCCGAGGACAGGAGGGGCTACACCTTC.

The chain couples TRBV10-3 to TRBJ1-5, with D maybe TRBD1 (5 bases). The CDR3 sequence is 16 residues long. Looked up from germline, CDR1 is ENHRY and CDR2 is SYGVKD. Trimming pared 3 bases from V and 0 bases from J, leaving 12 bases between. The CDR3 sequence is CAISEGFGASNQPQHF. CDR3 coding DNA: TGTGCCATCAGTGAAGGTTTCGGGGCTAGCAATCAGCCCCAGCATTTT.

This clonotype was observed a few times. V is TRBV20-1 and J is TRBJ2-7; a possible D gene is TRBD2 (5 bases). Germline V gene data show CDR1 as DFQATT and CDR2 as SNEGSKA (reference sequence). This CDR3 is 13 amino acids long. V gave up 0 bases and J gave up 3 bases, with 9 bases separating them. This CDR3 reads CSARDGSGYEQYF. CDR3 DNA: TGCAGTGCTAGAGATGGGAGCGGCTACGAGCAGTACTTC.

V gene TRBV28 combines with J gene TRBJ1-1, with D uncertain. This CDR3 region has 14 residues. The V and J ends lost 8 bases and 0 bases respectively, with 13 bases between them. Germline V gives CDR1 MDHEN, CDR2 SYDVKM. The CDR3 DNA sequence: TGTGCCAGCCGCACCGGGTTGATGAACACTGAAGCTTTCTTT. It translates to CASRTGLMNTEAFF.

The chain joins TRBV30 to TRBJ1-6; D may be TRBD1 (6 bases). This CDR3 has 15 residues. Looked up from germline, CDR1 is GTSNPN and CDR2 is SVGIG (reference sequence). V lost 7 bases and J 7 bases, leaving 20 bases between the germline ends. The CDR3 sequence is CAYRGGGILNSPLHF. The CDR3 DNA is TGTGCCTACCGAGGGGGAGGAATTCTAAATTCACCCCTCCACTTT.

The V and J genes are TRBV7-6 and TRBJ2-5; tentative D call: TRBD2 (5 bases). The germline V and J ends were trimmed by 2 bases and 3 bases, with 10 bases remaining between them. The germline gives CDR1 SGHVS, CDR2 FNYEAQ. This CDR3 has 14 amino acids. The CDR3 coding sequence is TGTGCCAGCAGCTTATTCGCGGGCGAAGAGACCCAGTACTTC. This sequence encodes CASSLFAGEETQYF.

The J gene is TRBJ1-4, the V gene TRBV27; TRBD1 matches at 7 bases. The CDR3 extends over 14 amino acids. CDR1 and CDR2 from the germline V gene are MNHEY and SMNVEV (reference sequence). J was trimmed by 7 bases and V by 6 bases; bases with no gene match: 8. CDR3: CASSVQGLGEKLFF. The CDR3 DNA reads TGTGCCAGCAGCGTACAGGGGCTCGGTGAAAAACTGTTTTTT.

J is TRBJ2-5 and V is TRBV24-1; D perhaps matches TRBD2 (5 bases). Germline V gives CDR1 KGHDR, CDR2 SFDVKD. The V gene lost 4 bases and the J gene lost 3 bases, with 17 bases spanning the gap. This CDR3 comprises 16 residues. CDR3 protein: CATSDPARGNKETQYF. In nucleotides, the CDR3 is TGTGCCACCAGTGACCCGGCCAGAGGGAATAAAGAGACCCAGTACTTC.

The CDR3: CASSEYQETQYF. The CDR3 nucleotides are TGCGCCAGCAGTGAGTACCAAGAGACCCAGTACTTC. The chain employs TRBV10-1 and TRBJ2-5; D gene unclear. CDR3 size: 12 residues. Per the germline V gene, CDR1 is WNHNN and CDR2 is SYGVQD (reference sequence). Trimming removed 1 base at V and 0 bases at J, with 0 bases between.

V is TRBV6-5 and J is TRBJ1-2; possibly TRBD1 for D (6 bases). V was cut by 4 bases and J by 1 base, with 13 bases left in between. CDR1 is MNHEY and CDR2 is SVGAGI in the germline V gene. This CDR3 contains 15 residues. CDR3 protein: CASSWLGGLNYGYTF. As DNA, the CDR3 is TGTGCCAGCAGTTGGTTAGGGGGGCTTAACTATGGCTACACCTTC.